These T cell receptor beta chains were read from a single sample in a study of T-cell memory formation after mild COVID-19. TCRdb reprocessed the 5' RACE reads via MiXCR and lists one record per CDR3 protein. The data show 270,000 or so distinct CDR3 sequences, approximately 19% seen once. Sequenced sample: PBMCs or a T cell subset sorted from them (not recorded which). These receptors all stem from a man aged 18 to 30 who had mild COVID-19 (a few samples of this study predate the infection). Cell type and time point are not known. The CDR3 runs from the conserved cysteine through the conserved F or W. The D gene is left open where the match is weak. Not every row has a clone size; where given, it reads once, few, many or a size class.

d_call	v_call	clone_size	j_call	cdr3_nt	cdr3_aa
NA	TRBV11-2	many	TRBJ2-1	TGTGCCAGCAGCCAAGGGCAGTTTACCTACAATGAGCAGTTCTTC	CASSQGQFTYNEQFF
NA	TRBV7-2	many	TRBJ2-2	TGTGCCAGCAGCCCCCTGTCCACCGGGGAGCTGTTTTTT	CASSPLSTGELFF
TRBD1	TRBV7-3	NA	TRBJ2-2	TGTGCCAGCAGCCCGGGACAGCCTAACACCGGGGAGCTGTTTTTT	CASSPGQPNTGELFF
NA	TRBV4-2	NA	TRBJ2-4	TGTGCCAGCAGCCAAGGCGGCTCTCTAGAGTCCGCCAAAAACATTCAGTACTTC	CASSQGGSLESAKNIQYF
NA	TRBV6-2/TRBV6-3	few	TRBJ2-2	TGTGCCAGCAGTAAAAACCCGAACACCGGGGAGCTGTTTTTT	CASSKNPNTGELFF
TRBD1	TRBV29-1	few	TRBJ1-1	TGCAGCGCCTCGGGACAGCCAAACACTGAAGCTTTCTTT	CSASGQPNTEAFF
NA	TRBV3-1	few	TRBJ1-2	TGTGCCAGCAGCCAATCAACGGTGGGCTACACCTTC	CASSQSTVGYTF
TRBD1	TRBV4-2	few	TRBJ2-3	TGTGCCAGCAGCCAAGAAACCGGGACAGGGGCGACCACAGATACGCAGTATTTT	CASSQETGTGATTDTQYF
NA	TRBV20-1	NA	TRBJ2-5	TGCAGTGCTTCGCGACAGGACGAGACCCAGTACTTC	CSASRQDETQYF
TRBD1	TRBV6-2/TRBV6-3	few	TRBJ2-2	TGTGCCAGCAGACCCGGGACAGGGGCCTCCACCGGGGAGCTGTTTTTT	CASRPGTGASTGELFF
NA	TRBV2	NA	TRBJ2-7	TGTGCCAGCAGCTACACCGGGACCGGGTACGAGCAGTACTTC	CASSYTGTGYEQYF
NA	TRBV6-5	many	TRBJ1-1	TGTGCCAGCAGTTACCGTCGGCCAGGTACTGAAGCTTTCTTT	CASSYRRPGTEAFF
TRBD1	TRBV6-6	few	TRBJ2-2	TGTGCCAGCACCCTCCGGACAGGGGTCACCGGGGAGCTGTTTTTT	CASTLRTGVTGELFF
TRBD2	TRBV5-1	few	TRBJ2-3	TGCGCCAGCACCATAGCGGGGGGCACAGATACGCAGTATTTT	CASTIAGGTDTQYF
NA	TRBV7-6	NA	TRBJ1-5	TGTGCCAGCAGCTTAGCAGAGTATAGCAATCAGCCCCAGCATTTT	CASSLAEYSNQPQHF
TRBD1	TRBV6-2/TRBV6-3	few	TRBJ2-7	TGTGCCAGCAGCCCCGGGACAGGCTACGAGCAGTACTTC	CASSPGTGYEQYF
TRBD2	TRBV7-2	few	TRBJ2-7	TGTGCCAGCAGCTTCCCCTCTGGGGGGGTCAACGAGCAGTACTTC	CASSFPSGGVNEQYF
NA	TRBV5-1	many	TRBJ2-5	TGCGCCAGCAGCTTGTACCTGGGAGAGACCCAGTACTTC	CASSLYLGETQYF
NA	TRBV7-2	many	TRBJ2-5	TGTGCCAGCAGTGACGCGGGTTGGGGGGAGACCCAGTACTTC	CASSDAGWGETQYF
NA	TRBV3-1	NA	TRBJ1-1	TGTGCCAGCAGCCTACACACCCTCTCGAACACTGAAGCTTTCTTT	CASSLHTLSNTEAFF
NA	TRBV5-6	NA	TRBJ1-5	TGTGCCAGCAGCTTAGAGGGGTATAGCAATCAGCCCCAGCATTTT	CASSLEGYSNQPQHF
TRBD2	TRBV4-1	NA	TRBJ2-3	TGCGCCAGCAGCCACCGAGGGGGACTAGATCTCCCCCATCGCACAGATACGCAGTATTTT	CASSHRGGLDLPHRTDTQYF
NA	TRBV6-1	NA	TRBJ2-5	TGTGCCAGCAGTGATCCTGGATGGGGGCTTTGGGAGACCCAGTACTTC	CASSDPGWGLWETQYF
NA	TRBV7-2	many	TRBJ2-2	TGTGCCAGCAGCCCAGTAGCGAACACCGGGGAGCTGTTTTTT	CASSPVANTGELFF
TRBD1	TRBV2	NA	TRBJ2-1	TGTGCCAGCAGAGGGGGACAGGAGGTGGCCTACAATGAGCAGTTCTTC	CASRGGQEVAYNEQFF
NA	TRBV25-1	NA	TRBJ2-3	TGTGCCAGCAGTGATCGGCCTAGCACAGATACGCAGTATTTT	CASSDRPSTDTQYF
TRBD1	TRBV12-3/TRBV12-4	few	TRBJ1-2	TGTGCCAGCAGTAGACAGGGGGCAAGTGGCTACACCTTC	CASSRQGASGYTF
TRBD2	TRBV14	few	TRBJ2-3	TGTGCCACCTTGGAGCGGGGGGCCACAGATACGCAGTATTTT	CATLERGATDTQYF
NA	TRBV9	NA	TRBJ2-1	TGTGCCAGCAGCCCCTACTTAGGGAGCACCTACAATGAGCAGTTCTTC	CASSPYLGSTYNEQFF
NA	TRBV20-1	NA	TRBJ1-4	TGCAGTTCGGACAGTAATGAAAAACTGTTTTTT	CSSDSNEKLFF
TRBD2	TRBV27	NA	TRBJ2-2	TGTGCCAGCACCTGGGGGGGCACCGGGGAGCTGTTTTTT	CASTWGGTGELFF
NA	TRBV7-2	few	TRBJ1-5	TGTGCCAGCAGCCGAGAGCTCAATCAGCCCCAGCATTTT	CASSRELNQPQHF
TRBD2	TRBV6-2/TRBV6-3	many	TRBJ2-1	TGTGCCAGCAGTTTGACTAGCGGCTCCTACAATGAGCAGTTCTTC	CASSLTSGSYNEQFF
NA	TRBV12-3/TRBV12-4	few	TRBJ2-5	TGTGCCAGCAGCCGACCCGCTGGCGGCGAGGAGACCCAGTACTTC	CASSRPAGGEETQYF
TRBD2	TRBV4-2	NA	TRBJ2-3	TGTGCCAGCAGCCAAGATTTGACTAGCGGGGGCCTGAGAGATACGCAGTATTTT	CASSQDLTSGGLRDTQYF
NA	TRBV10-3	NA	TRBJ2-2	TGTGCCATCACCTCGAGAGAGGCATCGGGCACCGGGGAGCTGTTTTTT	CAITSREASGTGELFF
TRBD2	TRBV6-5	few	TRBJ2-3	TGTGCCAGCAGGACACCTAGCGGGGGCACCACTAGCACAGATACGCAGTATTTT	CASRTPSGGTTSTDTQYF
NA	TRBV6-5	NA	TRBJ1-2	TGTGCCAGCAGAACTCCGGGCTCTGGCTACACCTTC	CASRTPGSGYTF
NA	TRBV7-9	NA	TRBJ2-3	TGTGCCAGCAACTTCTACTTGGACACCTTAAGCACAGATACGCAGTATTTT	CASNFYLDTLSTDTQYF
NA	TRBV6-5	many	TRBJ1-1	TGTGCCAGCAGTTACTCGATTGTTGGCGGTGGCACTGAAGCTTTCTTT	CASSYSIVGGGTEAFF
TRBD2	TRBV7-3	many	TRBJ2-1	TGTGCCAGCAGCTTATACGGGGGGGCAGGGAATGAGCAGTTCTTC	CASSLYGGAGNEQFF
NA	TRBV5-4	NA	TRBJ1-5	TGTGCCAGCGGCGAGGGACCTCCGGGGGGTCAGCCCCAGCATTTT	CASGEGPPGGQPQHF
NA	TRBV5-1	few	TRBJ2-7	TGCGCCAGCAGCTTGGGTCTTCCCTACGAGCAGTACTTC	CASSLGLPYEQYF
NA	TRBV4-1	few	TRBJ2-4	TGCGCCAGCAGCCGACCAGGAGTAGCCAAAAACATTCAGTACTTC	CASSRPGVAKNIQYF
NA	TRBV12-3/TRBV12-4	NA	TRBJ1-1	TGTGCCAGCAGGGACGGGGTGAACACTGAAGCTTTCTTT	CASRDGVNTEAFF
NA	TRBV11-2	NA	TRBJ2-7	TGTGCCAGCAGCCTCTACCAAGGCCACATGCAGCAGTACTTC	CASSLYQGHMQQYF
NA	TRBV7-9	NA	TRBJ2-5	TGTGCCAGCAGCTTAGCGAGGACCAGCCAAGAGACCCAGTACTTC	CASSLARTSQETQYF
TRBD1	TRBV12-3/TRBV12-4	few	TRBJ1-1	TGTGCCAGCAGGGACAGGGGGAACACTGAAGCTTTCTTT	CASRDRGNTEAFF